This TCR beta chain was retrieved from a study of blood T cell repertoires in COVID-19. Background on the study: T cells, B-cell-depleted T cells, or PBMCs supplied cDNA or gDNA.

Method: immunoSEQ multiplex PCR; TCRdb's copy keeps in-frame clones and lacks some. Of 250,000 to 300,000 clones detected, around 86% appear once; the ten largest clones hold less than 0.95%. This CDR3 region has 13 residues. Germline V gene sequence: CDR1 SNHLY, CDR2 FYNNEI. The ends were cut back, 7 bases at V and 3 bases at J, with 13 bases in the middle. The sample comprised peripheral blood. The receptor comes from a woman aged 40 to 55 who had recovered from COVID-19. The V gene is TRBV2, the J gene TRBJ2-7; D may be TRBD2 (5 bases). For the CDR3, the DNA is TGTGCCAGCAAATGGGAGACGGGCTACGAGCAGTACTTC. Encoded protein: CASKWETGYEQYF. The full variable domain, in which reference TRBV2 and TRBJ2-7 provide the parts outside the CDR3, is EPEVTQTPSHQVTQMGQEVILRCVPISNHLYFYWYRQILGQKVEFLVSFYNNEISEKSEIFDDQFSVERPDGSNFTLKIRSTKLEDSAMYFCASKWETGYEQYFGPGTRLTVT.